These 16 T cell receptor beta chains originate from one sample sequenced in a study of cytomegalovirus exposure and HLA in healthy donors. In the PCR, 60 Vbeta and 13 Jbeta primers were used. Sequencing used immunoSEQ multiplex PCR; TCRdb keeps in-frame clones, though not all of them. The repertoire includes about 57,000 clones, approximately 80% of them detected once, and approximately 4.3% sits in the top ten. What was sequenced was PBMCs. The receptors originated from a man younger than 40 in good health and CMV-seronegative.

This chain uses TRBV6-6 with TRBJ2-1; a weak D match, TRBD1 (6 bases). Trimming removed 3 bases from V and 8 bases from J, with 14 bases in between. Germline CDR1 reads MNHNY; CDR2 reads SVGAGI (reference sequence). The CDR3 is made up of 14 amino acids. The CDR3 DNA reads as TGTGCCAGCAGTTATTCGTCCCCAGGGGATGAGCAGTTCTTC. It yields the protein CASSYSSPGDEQFF.

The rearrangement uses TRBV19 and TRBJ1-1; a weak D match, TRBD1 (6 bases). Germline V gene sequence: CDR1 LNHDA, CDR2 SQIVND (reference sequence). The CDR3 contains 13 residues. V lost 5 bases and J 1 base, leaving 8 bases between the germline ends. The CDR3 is CASSRTANTEAFF. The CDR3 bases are TGTGCCAGTAGTCGGACAGCGAACACTGAAGCTTTCTTT.

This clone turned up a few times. CDR3 in DNA: TGCGCCAGCAGCTTGGGTACAGGGGGTATGGAGCCCCAGCATTTT. Residues: CASSLGTGGMEPQHF. V and J are TRBV5-1 and TRBJ1-5; 8 bases line up with TRBD1. The germline gives CDR1 SGHRS, CDR2 YFSETQ. The trim removed 0 bases at V and 8 bases at J, leaving 7 bases unmatched. The CDR3 loop spans 15 amino acids.

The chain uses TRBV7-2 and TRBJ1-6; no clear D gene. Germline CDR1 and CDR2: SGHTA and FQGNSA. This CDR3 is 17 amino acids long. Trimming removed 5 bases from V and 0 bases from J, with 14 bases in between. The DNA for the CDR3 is TGTGCCAGCAGCCTCGAGGGTGTGAGCTCCTATAATTCACCCCTCCACTTT. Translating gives CASSLEGVSSYNSPLHF. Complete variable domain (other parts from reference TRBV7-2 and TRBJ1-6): GAGVSQSPSNKVTEKGKDVELRCDPISGHTALYWYRQSLGQGLEFLIYFQGNSAPDKSGLPSDRFSAERTGGSVSTLTIQRTQQEDSAVYLCASSLEGVSSYNSPLHFGNGTRLTVT.

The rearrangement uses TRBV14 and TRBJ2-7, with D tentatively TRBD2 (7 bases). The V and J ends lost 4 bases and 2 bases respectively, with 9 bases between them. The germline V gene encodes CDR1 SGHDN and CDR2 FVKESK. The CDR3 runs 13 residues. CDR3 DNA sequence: TGTGCCAGCAGCCCCGGGGGGCCCTACGAGCAGTACTTC. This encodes CASSPGGPYEQYF.

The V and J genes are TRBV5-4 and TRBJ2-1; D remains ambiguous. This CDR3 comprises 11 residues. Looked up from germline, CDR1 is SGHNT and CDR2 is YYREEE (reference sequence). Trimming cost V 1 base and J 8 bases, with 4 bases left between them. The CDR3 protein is CASSLRDEQFF. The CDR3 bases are TGTGCCAGCAGCTTGCGGGATGAGCAGTTCTTC.

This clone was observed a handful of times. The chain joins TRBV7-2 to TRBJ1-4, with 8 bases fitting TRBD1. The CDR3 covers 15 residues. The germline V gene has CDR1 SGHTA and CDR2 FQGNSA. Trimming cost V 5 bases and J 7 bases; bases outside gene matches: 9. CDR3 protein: CASSPRTGRGEKLFF. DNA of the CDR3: TGTGCCAGCAGCCCAAGGACAGGGCGGGGTGAAAAACTGTTTTTT.

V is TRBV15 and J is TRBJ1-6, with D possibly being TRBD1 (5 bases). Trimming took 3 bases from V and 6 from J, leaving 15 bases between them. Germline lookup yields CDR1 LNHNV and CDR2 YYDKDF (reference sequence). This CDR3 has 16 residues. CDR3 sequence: CATSRGGGASNSPLHF. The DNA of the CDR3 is TGTGCCACCAGCAGGGGGGGAGGGGCGAGTAATTCACCCCTCCACTTT.

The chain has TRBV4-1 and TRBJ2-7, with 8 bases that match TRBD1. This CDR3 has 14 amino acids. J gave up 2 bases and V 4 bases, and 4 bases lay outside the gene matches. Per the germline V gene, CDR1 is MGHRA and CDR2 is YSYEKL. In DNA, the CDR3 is TGCGCCAGCAGCCCTCGGGACAGGACCTACGAGCAGTACTTC. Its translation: CASSPRDRTYEQYF.

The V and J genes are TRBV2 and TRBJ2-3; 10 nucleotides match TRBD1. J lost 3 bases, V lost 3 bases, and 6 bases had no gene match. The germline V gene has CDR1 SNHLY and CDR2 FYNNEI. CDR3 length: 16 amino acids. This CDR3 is CASSDWDRGRTDTQYF. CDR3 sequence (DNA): TGTGCCAGCAGTGACTGGGACAGGGGTCGGACAGATACGCAGTATTTT.

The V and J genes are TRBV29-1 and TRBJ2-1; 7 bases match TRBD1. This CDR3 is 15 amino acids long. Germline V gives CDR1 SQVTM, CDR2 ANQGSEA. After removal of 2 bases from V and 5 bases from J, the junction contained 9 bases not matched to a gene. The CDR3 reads CSVEFGTEINNEQFF. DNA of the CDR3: TGCAGCGTTGAATTCGGGACAGAGATAAACAATGAGCAGTTCTTC.

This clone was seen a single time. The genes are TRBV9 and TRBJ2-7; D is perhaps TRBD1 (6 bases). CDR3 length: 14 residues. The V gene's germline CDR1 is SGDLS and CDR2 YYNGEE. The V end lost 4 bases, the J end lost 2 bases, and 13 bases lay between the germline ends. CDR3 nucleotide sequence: TGTGCCAGCAGCCCGTGGGACAACCCCTACGAGCAGTACTTC. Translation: CASSPWDNPYEQYF.

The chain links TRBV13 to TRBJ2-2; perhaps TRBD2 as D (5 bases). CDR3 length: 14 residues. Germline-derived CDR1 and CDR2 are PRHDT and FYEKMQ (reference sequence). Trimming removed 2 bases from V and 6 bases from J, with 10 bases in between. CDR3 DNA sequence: TGTGCCAGCAGCTTACAGGCGGAGGCCGGGGAGCTGTTTTTT. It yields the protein CASSLQAEAGELFF. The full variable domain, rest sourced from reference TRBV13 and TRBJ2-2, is AAGVIQSPRHLIKEKRETATLKCYPIPRHDTVYWYQQGPGQDPQFLISFYEKMQSDKGSIPDRFSAQQFSDYHSELNMSSLELGDSALYFCASSLQAEAGELFFGEGSRLTVL.

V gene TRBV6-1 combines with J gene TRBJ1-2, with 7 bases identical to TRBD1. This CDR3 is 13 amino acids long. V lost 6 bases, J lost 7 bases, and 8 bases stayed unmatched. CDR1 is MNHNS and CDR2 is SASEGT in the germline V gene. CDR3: CASSPGTETGYTF. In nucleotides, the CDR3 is TGTGCCAGCAGCCCCGGGACAGAAACTGGCTACACCTTC.

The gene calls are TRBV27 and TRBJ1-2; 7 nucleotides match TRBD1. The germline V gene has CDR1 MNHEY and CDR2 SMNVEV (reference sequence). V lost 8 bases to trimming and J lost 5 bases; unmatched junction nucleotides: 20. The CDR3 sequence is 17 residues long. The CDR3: CASSGGLTNPPLYGYTF. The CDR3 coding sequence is TGTGCCAGCTCAGGGGGACTTACCAACCCCCCGCTATATGGCTACACCTTC.

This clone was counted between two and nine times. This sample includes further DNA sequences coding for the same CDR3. Written as DNA, the CDR3 is TGCGCCAGCAGCCAAGACAGGCGTGACTATGGCTACACCTTC. This sequence encodes CASSQDRRDYGYTF. This sequence joins TRBV4-3 and TRBJ1-2; D remains unclear. Per the germline V gene, CDR1 is LGHNA and CDR2 is YSLEER. V lost 0 bases, J lost 3 bases, and 8 bases lay in between. The CDR3 covers 14 residues.